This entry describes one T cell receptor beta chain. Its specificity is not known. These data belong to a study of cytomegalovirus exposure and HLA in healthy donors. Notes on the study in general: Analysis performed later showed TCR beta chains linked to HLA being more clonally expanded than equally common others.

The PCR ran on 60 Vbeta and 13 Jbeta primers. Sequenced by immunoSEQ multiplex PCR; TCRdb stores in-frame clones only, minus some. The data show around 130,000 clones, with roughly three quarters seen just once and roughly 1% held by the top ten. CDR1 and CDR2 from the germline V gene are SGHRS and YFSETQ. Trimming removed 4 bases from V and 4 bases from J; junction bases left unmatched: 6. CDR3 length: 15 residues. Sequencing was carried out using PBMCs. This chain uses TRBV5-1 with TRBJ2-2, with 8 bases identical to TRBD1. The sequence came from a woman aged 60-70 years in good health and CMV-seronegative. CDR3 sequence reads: CASSGDRRTTGELFF. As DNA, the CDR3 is TGCGCCAGCAGCGGGGACAGGCGAACCACCGGGGAGCTGTTTTTT.